This TCR beta chain was profiled in a study of T cell responses to AZD1222 COVID-19 vaccine. Study-wide findings and caveats: As reported, nearly half of all spike-specific TCRs target variant regions that are unmutated. Females made up more of the donors, who were largely white British, and clonal diversity may have come out too low.

This table comes from immunoSEQ multiplex PCR, and its TCRdb copy is limited to in-frame clones, with some not included. The repertoire includes tens of thousands of clones, around 92% of them detected once, and approximately 5.2% sits in the top ten. Comment on this clone: Its antigen is unidentified.

Germline V gene lookup returns CDR1 SGHRS and CDR2 YFSETQ. The CDR3 runs 13 residues. The V and J ends lost 2 bases and 0 bases respectively, with 6 bases between them. The rearrangement links TRBV5-1 to TRBJ2-7, with a possible D match to TRBD2 (5 bases). This TCR derives from an adult in good health. The source material was peripheral blood, sampled on day 0 of AZD1222 vaccination. The CDR3 nucleotides are TGCGCCAGCAGCTTCGGGGTCTCCTACGAGCAGTACTTC. The encoded protein is CASSFGVSYEQYF.